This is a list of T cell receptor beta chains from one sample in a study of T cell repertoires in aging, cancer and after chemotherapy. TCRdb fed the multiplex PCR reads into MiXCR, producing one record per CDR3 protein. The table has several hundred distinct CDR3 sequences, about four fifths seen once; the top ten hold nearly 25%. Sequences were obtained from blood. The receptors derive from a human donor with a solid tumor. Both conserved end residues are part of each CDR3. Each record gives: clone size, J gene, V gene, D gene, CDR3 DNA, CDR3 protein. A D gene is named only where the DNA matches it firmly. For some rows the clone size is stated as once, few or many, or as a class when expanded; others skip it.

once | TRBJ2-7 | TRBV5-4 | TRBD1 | TGTGCCAGCAGCGGACAGGGGGCGATGGGCGAGCAGTACTTC | CASSGQGAMGEQYF
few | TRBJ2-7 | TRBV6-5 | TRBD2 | TGTGCCAGCAGAGCACGCGGGGGGCCGTCCTTCGAGCAGTACTTC | CASRARGGPSFEQYF
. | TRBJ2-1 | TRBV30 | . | TGTGCCTGGATTGGAGTGGGAGGCACTTACAATGAGCAGTTCTTC | CAWIGVGGTYNEQFF
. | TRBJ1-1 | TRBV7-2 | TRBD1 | TGTGCCAGCAGCTTAGACAGGGGGGATGAAGCTTTCTTT | CASSLDRGDEAFF
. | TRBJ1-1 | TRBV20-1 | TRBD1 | TGCAGTGCTAGAGAAGGCAGGGGGAATTGGGAAGCTTTCTTT | CSAREGRGNWEAFF
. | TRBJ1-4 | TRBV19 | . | TGTGCCAGTAGTATATTGTGGACGGCGAGGGGGAATGAAAAACTGTTTTTT | CASSILWTARGNEKLFF
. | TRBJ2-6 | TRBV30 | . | TGTGCCTGGAGTATACAGTCTGGGGCCAACGTCCTGACTTTC | CAWSIQSGANVLTF
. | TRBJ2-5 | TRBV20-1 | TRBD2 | TGCAGTGCTAGGGGGCTCGGGAGGGGTCCCCGAGAGACCCAGTACTTC | CSARGLGRGPRETQYF
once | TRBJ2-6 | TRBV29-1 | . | TGCAGCGTTGAGGGCCCTACAGGTTCTGGGGCCAACGTCCTGACTTTC | CSVEGPTGSGANVLTF
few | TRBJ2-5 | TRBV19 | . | TGTGCCAGTAGTCAGGGGGAGACCCAGTACTTC | CASSQGETQYF
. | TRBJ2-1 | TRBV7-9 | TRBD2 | TGTGCCAGCAGCTCCATGGGTGGCGGGGGAAATGAGCAGTTCTTC | CASSSMGGGGNEQFF
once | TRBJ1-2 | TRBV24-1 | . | TGTGCCACCAGTGCCGGCAGGGACGTTGGCTACACCTTC | CATSAGRDVGYTF
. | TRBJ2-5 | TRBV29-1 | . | TGCAGCCCTCCTGAGTCCCGGGACGAACAAGAGACCCAGTACTTC | CSPPESRDEQETQYF
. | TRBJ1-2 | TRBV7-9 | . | TGTGCCAGCAGCCGCGGGGACTATGGCTACACCTTC | CASSRGDYGYTF